This record concerns one T cell receptor (beta chain) sequence. Patients with autoimmune history or systemic immunosuppression were excluded. Blood got drawn at baseline, again on cycle 4 day 1, and then on cycle 7 day 1. The data were obtained in a study of OX40 agonist ivuxolimab in advanced cancers. Study information: The patients' treatment was ivuxolimab, an agonistic anti-OX40 (CD134) antibody.

The protocol was immunoSEQ multiplex PCR, while the TCRdb copy is restricted to in-frame clones and leaves out a portion. The sample includes approximately 65,000 clones, 80% to 90% of them seen just once. The CDR3 extends over 19 amino acids. Germline V gene lookup returns CDR1 SGHTA and CDR2 FQGNSA. The V gene lost 2 bases and the J gene lost 0 bases, with 23 bases spanning the gap. The specimen was CD4+ or CD8+ T cells sorted from blood, collected in a trial of the OX40 agonist ivuxolimab. The TCR originated in an adult with an advanced solid tumor such as melanoma, head and neck, liver or kidney cancer. This chain joins TRBV7-2 and TRBJ2-7, with D tentatively TRBD2 (5 bases). This chain's CDR3 is CASSLTSPLLAFSSYEQYF. In DNA form, the CDR3 reads TGTGCCAGCAGCTTAACTTCTCCTCTCCTAGCTTTCAGCTCCTACGAGCAGTACTTC.